The 32 T cell receptor beta chains below all came from one sample that was sequenced in a study of T-cell memory formation after mild COVID-19. TCRdb independently ran MiXCR on the 5' RACE reads; one entry per CDR3 protein. The top ten clones hold around 12% of a sample with about 470,000 distinct CDR3 sequences, roughly 25% of them seen once. Material for sequencing was PBMCs or a T cell subset sorted from them (not recorded which). These receptors were collected from an adult woman who had mild COVID-19 (a few samples of this study predate the infection). Cell type and time point are not known.

This clonotype was recorded a few times. V usage is TRBV2 and J usage is TRBJ2-3, with 14 bases matching TRBD2. CDR1 and CDR2 from the germline V gene are SNHLY and FYNNEI. Unmatched junction bases numbered 10, after V lost 8 bases and J lost 0 bases. The CDR3 is made up of 18 amino acids. CDR3 DNA sequence: TGTGCCAGCGGGCGGACTAGCGGGGGGACTATAAGCACAGATACGCAGTATTTT. Translated: CASGRTSGGTISTDTQYF.

The table lists this clonotype with a few counts. This chain links TRBV13 with TRBJ2-7; D not resolved. Between the trimmed V and J ends, which lost 8 bases and 2 bases, there was a span of 10 bases. Germline V gene sequence: CDR1 PRHDT, CDR2 FYEKMQ (reference sequence). This CDR3 contains 12 residues. For the CDR3, the DNA is TGTGCCAGCGGCTGGCAAACCTACGAGCAGTACTTC. Its translation: CASGWQTYEQYF.

The chain carries TRBV18 and TRBJ2-7; D might be TRBD2 (6 bases). The CDR3 consists of 18 residues. The ends were cut back, 3 bases at V and 0 bases at J, with 21 bases in the middle. From germline, CDR1 is KGHSH and CDR2 LQKENI. CDR3 sequence (DNA): TGTGCCAGCTCACCCTCCCGATCCAGACTAGGGAGCTCCTACGAGCAGTACTTC. Its protein is CASSPSRSRLGSSYEQYF. Filled out from reference TRBV18 and TRBJ2-7, the complete variable domain reads NAGVMQNPRHLVRRRGQEARLRCSPMKGHSHVYWYRQLPEEGLKFMVYLQKENIIDESGMPKERFSAEFPKEGPSILRIQQVVRGDSAAYFCASSPSRSRLGSSYEQYFGPGTRLTVT.

The chain recombines TRBV10-3 with TRBJ2-5, with 11 bases identical to TRBD2. Germline CDR1 ENHRY, CDR2 SYGVKD. The CDR3 consists of 15 residues. Unmatched junction bases numbered 3, after V lost 2 bases and J lost 4 bases. DNA of the CDR3: TGTGCCATCAGTGAGGCTAGCGGGGGGCGAGAGACCCAGTACTTC. Translated, it gives CAISEASGGRETQYF.

This clonotype was seen a handful of times. The rearrangement uses TRBV12-3 or TRBV12-4 and TRBJ2-5, with a possible D match to TRBD2 (6 bases). Trimming removed 0 bases at V and 5 bases at J, with 13 bases between. This CDR3 comprises 15 residues. CDR3 sequence reads: CASSLAGGYVETQYF. The CDR3 bases are TGTGCCAGCAGTTTAGCGGGAGGATATGTGGAGACCCAGTACTTC.

The genes are TRBV9 and TRBJ1-4; TRBD1 agrees at 9 bases. The CDR3 consists of 16 residues. CDR1 is SGDLS and CDR2 is YYNGEE in the germline V gene. V lost 3 bases and J lost 8; bases outside the gene matches: 11. CDR3 DNA: TGTGCCAGCAGCGCCCAAGGAGGGACAGGGTGGGAAAAACTGTTTTTT. The encoded protein is CASSAQGGTGWEKLFF.

The V gene is TRBV7-6, the J gene TRBJ2-3; a possible D gene is TRBD2 (6 bases). Germline CDR1 and CDR2: SGHVS and FNYEAQ. This CDR3 comprises 17 residues. V was cut by 1 base and J by 2 bases, with 16 bases left in between. The CDR3 DNA reads TGTGCCAGCAGCTTAGGAGTGTATGGCGGGGACACAGATACGCAGTATTTT. It yields the protein CASSLGVYGGDTDTQYF. Looking up the rest from reference TRBV7-6 and TRBJ2-3 gives the full variable domain: GAGVSQSPRYKVTKRGQDVALRCDPISGHVSLYWYRQALGQGPEFLTYFNYEAQQDKSGLPNDRFSAERPEGSISTLTIQRTEQRDSAMYRCASSLGVYGGDTDTQYFGPGTRLTVL.

This chain joins TRBV23-1 and TRBJ2-2; D is perhaps TRBD1 or TRBD2 (5 bases each). TRBV23-1 is classed as an ORF, of uncertain function. The V and J ends lost 0 bases and 7 bases respectively, with 15 bases between them. The CDR3 is made up of 16 amino acids. Written as DNA, the CDR3 is TGCGCCAGCAGTCAATCGTTCCGGGGCGGTGGCGGGGAGCTGTTTTTT. This sequence encodes CASSQSFRGGGGELFF.

The rearrangement joins TRBV5-1 to TRBJ2-6; perhaps TRBD2 as D (6 bases). Germline V gene data show CDR1 as SGHRS and CDR2 as YFSETQ. The CDR3 has 15 residues. V was clipped by 4 bases and J by 0 bases, with 8 bases between them. CDR3 coding DNA: TGCGCCAGCAGCCCGGGGGTCTCTGGGGCCAACGTCCTGACTTTC. Protein sequence: CASSPGVSGANVLTF.

The rearrangement links TRBV6-5 to TRBJ2-3; 9 nucleotides match TRBD2. Germline V lookup: CDR1 MNHEY, CDR2 SVGAGI. This CDR3 is 15 amino acids long. The V gene end was trimmed by 2 bases and the J gene end by 2 bases; junction bases not matched to a gene: 2. CDR3 sequence (DNA): TGTGCCAGCAGTTACGAGCGGGGGGCCACAGATACGCAGTATTTT. It encodes CASSYERGATDTQYF.

The chain couples TRBV12-3 or TRBV12-4 to TRBJ2-7; D unresolved. The CDR3 is made up of 14 amino acids. Between the trimmed V and J ends, which lost 1 base and 5 bases, there was a span of 12 bases. This CDR3 is CASSLDGSSDEQYF. The DNA for the CDR3 is TGTGCCAGCAGTTTAGATGGCAGTTCCGACGAGCAGTACTTC.

This clonotype was recorded a few times. This sequence joins TRBV7-9 and TRBJ2-7; 14 nucleotides line up with TRBD2. CDR1 and CDR2 (germline): SEHNR, FQNEAQ (reference sequence). Losses at the gene ends were 5 bases for V and 4 bases for J; bases not matched to a gene: 13. The CDR3 length is 18 residues. CDR3 residues: CASSPYGTSGRLLYEQYF. For the CDR3, the DNA is TGTGCCAGCAGCCCATACGGGACTAGCGGGAGACTCCTATACGAGCAGTACTTC.

This clonotype showed up just a few times. The V call is TRBV7-2, the J call TRBJ2-6; 8 bases are a match to TRBD2. The length of the CDR3 is 20 residues. The germline V gene has CDR1 SGHTA and CDR2 FQGNSA. J was trimmed by 1 base and V by 2 bases; bases with no gene match: 13. CDR3 amino acids: CASSLRRGSGRLSGANVLTF. For the CDR3, the DNA is TGTGCCAGCAGCTTAAGGAGGGGGAGCGGGAGACTGTCTGGGGCCAACGTCCTGACTTTC.

This clonotype occurred a few times. The chain joins TRBV20-1 to TRBJ2-7, with 8 bases lining up with TRBD1. The V and J ends lost 0 bases and 2 bases, in that order; junction bases with no gene match: 15. The CDR3 runs to 18 residues. Germline CDR1 reads DFQATT; CDR2 reads SNEGSKA (reference sequence). CDR3 loop: CSARDSGVDRVETYEQYF. The DNA for the CDR3 is TGCAGTGCTAGAGATAGTGGTGTGGACAGGGTAGAGACCTACGAGCAGTACTTC.

This clonotype was seen a few times. In DNA, the CDR3 is TGTGCCAGCAGTCGGGACAGGGGACGCACAGATACGCAGTATTTT. The encoded protein is CASSRDRGRTDTQYF. V gene TRBV12-3 or TRBV12-4 combines with J gene TRBJ2-3; TRBD1 matches at 10 bases. J lost 1 base, V lost 5 bases, and 3 bases had no gene match. This CDR3 comprises 15 residues.

This clonotype was counted only a few times. CDR3 in amino acids: CASAEVTTGELFF. The CDR3 DNA sequence: TGCGCCAGCGCGGAAGTGACCACCGGGGAGCTGTTTTTT. The chain couples TRBV5-1 to TRBJ2-2; D is unresolved. Germline CDR1 and CDR2: SGHRS and YFSETQ. V lost 7 bases, J lost 4 bases, and 11 bases lay in between. CDR3 size: 13 residues.

This clonotype has just a few counts. This sequence joins TRBV20-1 and TRBJ2-3, with D possibly TRBD1 on 6 matching bases. Trimming removed 6 bases from V and 2 bases from J, with 18 bases in between. The CDR3 is 15 residues long. Germline V CDR1 and CDR2: DFQATT, SNEGSKA (reference sequence). DNA of the CDR3: TGCAGTGCAATTGATCCGGGACAAACCACAGATACGCAGTATTTT. Translation gives CSAIDPGQTTDTQYF.

There are a few counts of this clonotype. V and J are TRBV12-3 or TRBV12-4 and TRBJ2-1, with D perhaps TRBD1 (5 bases). Trimming removed 6 bases at V and 3 bases at J, with 9 bases between. CDR3 length equals 13 residues. CDR3: CASSGQIYNEQFF. As DNA, the CDR3 is TGTGCCAGCAGCGGACAAATCTACAATGAGCAGTTCTTC.

This rearrangement joins TRBV7-2 to TRBJ2-3; D not certain. Germline assignment: CDR1 SGHTA and CDR2 FQGNSA. V dropped 3 bases and J dropped 0 bases, with 7 bases sitting between them. The CDR3 length is 14 residues. The CDR3 loop reads CASSFSSSTDTQYF. For the CDR3, the DNA is TGTGCCAGCAGCTTTAGTAGTAGCACAGATACGCAGTATTTT.

This clonotype was seen a handful of times. The chain employs TRBV20-1 and TRBJ2-1; D call uncertain. The germline V and J ends were trimmed by 3 bases and 6 bases, with 15 bases remaining between them. Germline V lookup: CDR1 DFQATT, CDR2 SNEGSKA (reference sequence). The CDR3 extends over 14 amino acids. CDR3 nucleotides: TGCAGTGCTAGCCCCTTTTTAGTATCCAATGAGCAGTTCTTC. Residues: CSASPFLVSNEQFF.

The chain employs TRBV20-1 and TRBJ2-7, with D uncertain. Germline V lookup: CDR1 DFQATT, CDR2 SNEGSKA (reference sequence). Trimming removed 5 bases at V and 3 bases at J, with 11 bases between. CDR3 size: 12 residues. The CDR3 loop is CSAVDRYYEQYF. The DNA of the CDR3 is TGCAGTGCTGTTGACCGATACTACGAGCAGTACTTC.

This chain joins TRBV7-8 and TRBJ2-2, with TRBD1 identical over 7 bases. There are 16 residues in the CDR3. After removal of 0 bases from V and 9 bases from J, the junction contained 10 bases not matched to a gene. Looked up from germline, CDR1 is SGHVS and CDR2 is FQNEAQ. The CDR3 protein is CASSLAYINRGRELFF. The CDR3 coding sequence is TGTGCCAGCAGCTTAGCGTATATAAACAGGGGCCGGGAGCTGTTTTTT.

This clonotype was detected ten times or more. The rearrangement joins TRBV25-1 to TRBJ1-1, with 12 bases fitting TRBD1. CDR3 length: 18 residues. Germline V gene sequence: CDR1 MGHDK, CDR2 SYGVNS. Trimming at V came to 6 bases and at J to 4 bases, leaving 15 bases not matched to a gene. CDR3 coding DNA: TGTGCCAGCAGGCCCGCGCAGGGACAGGGGGCGAAGAGCACTGAAGCTTTCTTT. This gives the protein CASRPAQGQGAKSTEAFF.

This clonotype was counted a few times. The chain is built from TRBV5-1 and TRBJ2-1; either TRBD1 or TRBD2 may supply D (6 bases each). V gave up 3 bases and J gave up 5 bases, with 21 bases separating them. The germline V gene has CDR1 SGHRS and CDR2 YFSETQ. The CDR3 consists of 17 residues. CDR3 bases: TGCGCCAGCAGCTGGGCCATGGGCGGGACAATGAACAATGAGCAGTTCTTC. Its protein product is CASSWAMGGTMNNEQFF.

The chain is built from TRBV12-3 or TRBV12-4 and TRBJ1-1, with 7 bases aligning to TRBD1. V was pared by 8 bases and J by 4 bases, with 7 bases of the junction left unmatched. The CDR3 contains 13 residues. The CDR3 is CASRDRGFTEAFF. In DNA, the CDR3 is TGTGCCAGCCGGGACAGAGGGTTCACTGAAGCTTTCTTT.

Only a few counts were recorded for this clonotype. CDR3 in amino acids: CASSQSTDSTYEQYF. In DNA, the CDR3 is TGTGCCAGCAGCCAGAGCACTGACAGCACCTACGAGCAGTACTTC. This chain uses TRBV4-2 with TRBJ2-7; possible D gene TRBD1, 5 bases. This CDR3 has 15 amino acids. Germline V CDR1 and CDR2: LGHNA, YNFKEQ. V lost 3 bases and J lost 2, with 14 bases in between.

The V call is TRBV6-2 or TRBV6-3, the J call TRBJ2-1; TRBD2 matches at 11 bases. Germline loops: CDR1 MNHEY, CDR2 SVGEGT. This CDR3 is 16 amino acids long. V shed 2 bases and J 4 bases; nucleotides not matched to a gene: 4. CDR3 DNA sequence: TGTGCCAGCAGTTACCATCGACTAGCGGGATACAATGAGCAGTTCTTC. Encoded protein: CASSYHRLAGYNEQFF.

The rearrangement uses TRBV4-2 and TRBJ2-1; TRBD1 aligns across 10 bases. The junction had 11 bases not matched to a gene; V was cut back by 2 bases and J by 7 bases. The V gene's germline CDR1 is LGHNA and CDR2 YNFKEQ. The CDR3 is made up of 17 amino acids. DNA for the CDR3: TGTGCCAGCAGCCAATCCCGCGGACAGGGGGGATGGAATGAGCAGTTCTTC. The encoded protein is CASSQSRGQGGWNEQFF.

There are a few counts of this clonotype. The rearrangement joins TRBV14 to TRBJ2-5; D is undetermined. Germline assignment: CDR1 SGHDN and CDR2 FVKESK. Deletions cut 0 bases from V and 13 bases from J, with 15 bases between. This CDR3 has 13 amino acids. The CDR3 reads CASSQDRDTQVYF. In DNA form, the CDR3 reads TGTGCCAGCAGCCAAGATAGAGACACCCAAGTGTACTTC.

The chain joins TRBV5-1 to TRBJ2-7, with 7 nucleotides matching TRBD1. J was trimmed by 0 bases and V by 4 bases; bases with no gene match: 10. Germline CDR1 is SGHRS and CDR2 is YFSETQ. The CDR3 consists of 16 residues. The CDR3 loop reads CASSPKGAGTSYEQYF. CDR3 DNA: TGCGCCAGCAGCCCGAAGGGGGCAGGCACCTCCTACGAGCAGTACTTC.

This clonotype was detected only a few times. Compared with germline, one end of the junction differs, possibly owing to a read error. The chain uses TRBV5-1 and TRBJ2-7; 9 positions match TRBD1. Germline V gene sequence: CDR1 SGHRS, CDR2 YFSETQ. The CDR3 extends over 14 amino acids. The chain's CDR3 is CASTLGQGFYEQYF. The CDR3 DNA follows: TGCGCCAGCACCTTGGGACAGGGTTTCTACGAGCAGTACTTC.

This clonotype was seen a handful of times. The J gene is TRBJ2-7, the V gene TRBV7-2; a possible D gene is TRBD2 (6 bases). Trimming stripped 4 bases from V and 7 bases from J, with 20 bases between. Per the germline V gene, CDR1 is SGHTA and CDR2 is FQGNSA. This CDR3 is built from 15 residues. The DNA of the CDR3 is TGTGCCAGCAGCTCGACCGGGACTGGCGTTCGAGAGCAGTACTTC. Amino acid sequence: CASSSTGTGVREQYF.